This T cell receptor beta chain emerged from a study of T cell changes during pregnancy in multiple sclerosis. Clones were read by immunoSEQ multiplex PCR, and TCRdb kept only the in-frame ones, dropping some. The repertoire consists of fewer than 85,000 clones, with around 93% occurring once and the leading ten covering around 2.3%. The CDR3 runs 14 residues. The V segment lost 1 base and the J segment 6 bases; nucleotides outside the gene matches: 1. The V gene's germline CDR1 is SGHRS and CDR2 YFSETQ. This rearrangement joins TRBV5-1 to TRBJ1-6, with TRBD1 identical over 7 bases. Here the sequenced sample was peripheral blood, taken in the second trimester of pregnancy. The clonotype was recovered from a female donor with multiple sclerosis, enrolled in a pregnancy study. CDR3 DNA: TGCGCCAGCAGCTTGCAGGGGGGTAATTCACCCCTCCACTTT. It is translated as CASSLQGGNSPLHF.